The 8 T cell receptor beta chains below all came from one sample that was sequenced in a study of T cell repertoires in cytomegalovirus infection. Their antigens remain unidentified. Via MiXCR, TCRdb re-called the reads, giving one row per CDR3 protein. The sample holds fewer than 650,000 distinct CDR3 sequences, roughly 42% seen once. The sequencing used cultured PBMCs, collected from culture after CMV antigen stimulation. Every receptor here comes from a human donor in good health (CMV status not recorded). Some clones in this sample may be carry-over from other donors' samples.

V gene TRBV5-1 combines with J gene TRBJ2-7; D is unclear. Germline V gene lookup returns CDR1 SGHRS and CDR2 YFSETQ. Between the trimmed V and J ends, which lost 1 base and 2 bases, there was a span of 10 bases. The CDR3 has 14 residues. The CDR3 loop reads CASSLYGLAYEQYF. CDR3 DNA: TGCGCCAGCAGCTTGTACGGGCTAGCCTACGAGCAGTACTTC.

This clonotype was found a few times. The chain employs TRBV12-5 and TRBJ2-1, with D possibly matching TRBD1 (6 bases). The CDR3 runs 14 residues. Germline V gives CDR1 LGHNT, CDR2 FRNRAP. V was clipped by 1 base and J by 4 bases, with 8 bases between them. The CDR3 spells CASGLGQVYNEQFF. CDR3 in DNA: TGTGCTAGTGGTTTGGGACAGGTATACAATGAGCAGTTCTTC.

This clonotype was observed a few times. V usage is TRBV7-6 and J usage is TRBJ2-3; 8 bases align to TRBD1. Germline-derived CDR1 and CDR2 are SGHVS and FNYEAQ. With 3 bases clipped from V and 8 bases from J, the junction kept 19 bases outside the gene matches. The length of the CDR3 is 18 residues. In DNA, the CDR3 is TGTGCCAGCAGCTTCAACTCAGGGGGCATAATCCGAGGAACTACGCAGTATTTT. Amino acid sequence: CASSFNSGGIIRGTTQYF. The full variable domain, with the rest looked up from reference TRBV7-6 and TRBJ2-3, is GAGVSQSPRYKVTKRGQDVALRCDPISGHVSLYWYRQALGQGPEFLTYFNYEAQQDKSGLPNDRFSAERPEGSISTLTIQRTEQRDSAMYRCASSFNSGGIIRGTTQYFGPGTRLTVL.

The rearrangement joins TRBV7-4 to TRBJ2-1; perhaps D is TRBD1 or TRBD2 (5 bases each). Trimming removed 2 bases at V and 3 bases at J, with 11 bases between. The length of the CDR3 is 15 residues. Germline V gene sequence: CDR1 SGHVT, CDR2 SQSDAQ. The CDR3 reads CASSLRRDHYNEQFF. DNA of the CDR3: TGTGCCAGCAGCTTACGTAGGGACCACTACAATGAGCAGTTCTTC.

There are a few counts of this clonotype. The rearrangement joins TRBV12-3 or TRBV12-4 to TRBJ2-2; a weak D match, TRBD1 (5 bases). Trimming took 6 bases from V and 0 from J, leaving 11 bases between them. CDR3 size: 15 residues. The CDR3 sequence: CASSPLGANTGELFF. CDR3 DNA sequence: TGTGCCAGCAGCCCCTTAGGGGCGAACACCGGGGAGCTGTTTTTT.

The chain carries TRBV27 and TRBJ1-6; D gene ambiguous. CDR3 length equals 14 residues. The V gene's germline CDR1 is MNHEY and CDR2 SMNVEV (reference sequence). With 0 bases removed from V and 7 bases from J, the gap between germline ends came to 7 bases. The CDR3 sequence is CASSLSPENSPLHF. CDR3 DNA sequence: TGTGCCAGCAGTTTATCGCCGGAGAATTCACCCCTCCACTTT.

This clonotype was recorded a few times. The V gene is TRBV10-3, the J gene TRBJ2-1; 7 bases are a match to TRBD1. This CDR3 region has 12 residues. Germline CDR1 ENHRY, CDR2 SYGVKD. J gave up 4 bases and V 7 bases, and 1 base lay outside the gene matches. CDR3 in amino acids: CAIMGQYNEQFF. The CDR3 nucleotides are TGTGCCATCATGGGACAGTACAATGAGCAGTTCTTC.

This clonotype was seen a handful of times. V is TRBV6-1 and J is TRBJ2-1, with TRBD2 matching 13 bases. This CDR3 region has 18 residues. Germline CDR1 reads MNHNS; CDR2 reads SASEGT. The trim removed 5 bases at V and 9 bases at J, leaving 16 bases unmatched. The chain's CDR3 is CASSQTLALGLAGIEQFF. In nucleotides, the CDR3 is TGTGCCAGCAGTCAAACGCTAGCCCTGGGACTAGCGGGAATTGAGCAGTTCTTC.